This is a list of T cell receptor beta chains from one sample in a study of shared clonotypes between healthy human individuals. The assay was immunoSEQ multiplex PCR, and TCRdb's table has in-frame clones only and misses some. The sample has 2,500,000 or so clones, approximately 93% seen once; the top ten hold more than 0.35%. The material sequenced was naive CD4+ T cells from PBMCs. The receptors derive from a man between 18 and 35 years old in good health. Some clones in this sample may be carry-over from other donors' samples. CDR3s include the opening cysteine and the closing phenylalanine or tryptophan. Each record gives: clone size, V gene, D gene, J gene, CDR3 DNA, CDR3 protein. A D gene is named only where the DNA matches it firmly. Clone size is shown for a subset of rows, as once, few, many or a class of expanded clone.

clone_size: NA
v_call: TRBV5-4
d_call: NA
j_call: TRBJ1-1
cdr3_nt: TGTGCCAGCAGCGACGTATTGGGACGGGGGTGGAGAGAAGCTTTCTTT
cdr3_aa: CASSDVLGRGWREAFF

clone_size: NA
v_call: TRBV28
d_call: TRBD1
j_call: TRBJ2-7
cdr3_nt: TGTGCCAGCAGTTCAGGGGGCGCAGCCTCCTACGAGCAGTACTTC
cdr3_aa: CASSSGGAASYEQYF

clone_size: NA
v_call: TRBV27
d_call: NA
j_call: TRBJ1-2
cdr3_nt: TGTGCCAGCAAGCCACCGGGGCTATCAGACTACACCTTC
cdr3_aa: CASKPPGLSDYTF

clone_size: NA
v_call: TRBV19
d_call: NA
j_call: TRBJ2-3
cdr3_nt: TGTGCCAGTAGTACAAGGGTGGCTTCTGATACGCAGTATTTT
cdr3_aa: CASSTRVASDTQYF

clone_size: NA
v_call: TRBV5-1
d_call: NA
j_call: TRBJ1-1
cdr3_nt: TGCGCCAGCAGCAAAGGGACGGGGAACACTGAAGCTTTCTTT
cdr3_aa: CASSKGTGNTEAFF

clone_size: once
v_call: TRBV29-1
d_call: NA
j_call: TRBJ2-1
cdr3_nt: TGCAGCGTTGCGTCTAATGGGGGGAATGAGCAGTTCTTC
cdr3_aa: CSVASNGGNEQFF

clone_size: NA
v_call: TRBV7-3
d_call: TRBD1
j_call: TRBJ2-2
cdr3_nt: TGTGCCAGCAGCTTAAAAGGGGGCGCTGGTTTGGGGCTCCCCGGGGAGCTGTTTTTT
cdr3_aa: CASSLKGGAGLGLPGELFF

clone_size: NA
v_call: TRBV7-3
d_call: TRBD2
j_call: TRBJ2-7
cdr3_nt: TGTGCCAGCAGCCCAACTAGCGGGAAGGTCGAGCAGTACTTC
cdr3_aa: CASSPTSGKVEQYF

clone_size: NA
v_call: TRBV18
d_call: NA
j_call: TRBJ1-2
cdr3_nt: TGTGCCAGCTCACTCGGACAGCTTTCTCCCTATGGCTACACCTTC
cdr3_aa: CASSLGQLSPYGYTF

clone_size: NA
v_call: TRBV4-1
d_call: NA
j_call: TRBJ2-2
cdr3_nt: TGCGCCAGCAGCCAGCCGGGACTCGCAACCGGGGAGCTGTTTTTT
cdr3_aa: CASSQPGLATGELFF

clone_size: NA
v_call: TRBV5-5
d_call: TRBD2
j_call: TRBJ2-2
cdr3_nt: TGTGCCAGCAGCTTTCGGCAGGTCGAGGCGGGAGGGACCGGGGAGCTGTTTTTT
cdr3_aa: CASSFRQVEAGGTGELFF

clone_size: NA
v_call: TRBV11-3
d_call: NA
j_call: TRBJ2-7
cdr3_nt: TGTGCCAGCAGCTCATCCACAATAGACGAGCAGTACTTC
cdr3_aa: CASSSSTIDEQYF

clone_size: NA
v_call: TRBV11-2
d_call: NA
j_call: TRBJ1-3
cdr3_nt: TGTGCCAGCAGCTTAACAGGGACTTCTGGAAACACCATATATTTT
cdr3_aa: CASSLTGTSGNTIYF

clone_size: NA
v_call: TRBV18
d_call: NA
j_call: TRBJ2-2
cdr3_nt: TGTGCCAGCTCACCGCTGGTAGCGGTGATGAACACCGGGGAGCTGTTTTTT
cdr3_aa: CASSPLVAVMNTGELFF

clone_size: NA
v_call: TRBV13
d_call: TRBD2
j_call: TRBJ2-2
cdr3_nt: TGTGCCAGCAGCGTAAGGGGACTAGCGATTGCCGGGGAGCTGTTTTTT
cdr3_aa: CASSVRGLAIAGELFF

clone_size: NA
v_call: TRBV7-2
d_call: TRBD1
j_call: TRBJ2-2
cdr3_nt: TGTGCCAGCAGCTTGGACAGGGGGCGGGCCGGGGAGCTGTTTTTT
cdr3_aa: CASSLDRGRAGELFF

clone_size: NA
v_call: TRBV5-4
d_call: TRBD2
j_call: TRBJ2-1
cdr3_nt: TGTGCCAGCAGCCCCGGGACTAGAGCTTACAATGAGCAGTTCTTC
cdr3_aa: CASSPGTRAYNEQFF

clone_size: NA
v_call: TRBV30
d_call: NA
j_call: TRBJ1-3
cdr3_nt: TGTGCCTGGGGGTACTCTGGAAACACCATATATTTT
cdr3_aa: CAWGYSGNTIYF

clone_size: NA
v_call: TRBV5-1
d_call: NA
j_call: TRBJ1-5
cdr3_nt: TGCGCCAGCAGCTTGGATGTAAGTGGTCAGCCCCAGCATTTT
cdr3_aa: CASSLDVSGQPQHF

clone_size: NA
v_call: TRBV5-1
d_call: TRBD1
j_call: TRBJ2-7
cdr3_nt: TGCGCCAGCAGCTCGGACAGGGCGTCCTACGAGCAGTACTTC
cdr3_aa: CASSSDRASYEQYF

clone_size: NA
v_call: TRBV7-9
d_call: NA
j_call: TRBJ2-7
cdr3_nt: TGTGCCAGCAGCCTTGGTAGTCCGTCCTACGAGCAGTACTTC
cdr3_aa: CASSLGSPSYEQYF

clone_size: NA
v_call: TRBV6-4
d_call: NA
j_call: TRBJ2-7
cdr3_nt: TGTGCCAGCAGTGACTCGATGATTCCGGGACTCCAGTACTTC
cdr3_aa: CASSDSMIPGLQYF

clone_size: NA
v_call: TRBV7-9
d_call: NA
j_call: TRBJ2-3
cdr3_nt: TGTGCCAGCAGCCCAGGGAGGGATACGCAGTATTTT
cdr3_aa: CASSPGRDTQYF

clone_size: NA
v_call: TRBV5-1
d_call: NA
j_call: TRBJ1-4
cdr3_nt: TGCGCCAGCAGCTTGACAGTCGGTGAAAAACTGTTTTTT
cdr3_aa: CASSLTVGEKLFF

clone_size: few
v_call: TRBV5-4
d_call: TRBD1
j_call: TRBJ1-1
cdr3_nt: TGTGCCAGCAGCTACCACAGGGGGCAAACTGAAGCTTTCTTT
cdr3_aa: CASSYHRGQTEAFF

clone_size: NA
v_call: TRBV10-3
d_call: NA
j_call: TRBJ1-5
cdr3_nt: TGTGCCATCAGGCAGCCGAATCAGCCCCAGCATTTT
cdr3_aa: CAIRQPNQPQHF

clone_size: NA
v_call: TRBV6-6
d_call: NA
j_call: TRBJ1-3
cdr3_nt: TGTGCCAGCAGTTCTTCCGGGACGGCGAACACCATATATTTT
cdr3_aa: CASSSSGTANTIYF

clone_size: NA
v_call: TRBV27
d_call: NA
j_call: TRBJ2-5
cdr3_nt: TGTGCCAGCAGTTTATTCGCCAGGGTAGGAGAGACCCAGTACTTC
cdr3_aa: CASSLFARVGETQYF

clone_size: NA
v_call: TRBV7-9
d_call: NA
j_call: TRBJ1-2
cdr3_nt: TGTGCCAGCAGCCCTCCTGGACGTCCTTATGGCTACACCTTC
cdr3_aa: CASSPPGRPYGYTF

clone_size: NA
v_call: TRBV4-2
d_call: NA
j_call: TRBJ2-7
cdr3_nt: TGTGCCAGCAGCCAAGAGCCTTATGGAGGGTACGAGCAGTACTTC
cdr3_aa: CASSQEPYGGYEQYF

clone_size: once
v_call: TRBV29-1
d_call: TRBD2
j_call: TRBJ2-1
cdr3_nt: TGCAGCGTTGCGGGCGGGAGATCTTCACTCCCCTACAATGAGCAGTTCTTC
cdr3_aa: CSVAGGRSSLPYNEQFF

clone_size: NA
v_call: TRBV28
d_call: NA
j_call: TRBJ2-7
cdr3_nt: TGTGCCAGCAGTTTCCCCCCGGGGGAGCAGTACTTC
cdr3_aa: CASSFPPGEQYF

clone_size: NA
v_call: TRBV11-1
d_call: NA
j_call: TRBJ2-1
cdr3_nt: TGTGCCAGCAGCTTAGGAGGGATCGGCTCCTACAATGAGCAGTTCTTC
cdr3_aa: CASSLGGIGSYNEQFF

clone_size: NA
v_call: TRBV25-1
d_call: TRBD1
j_call: TRBJ1-6
cdr3_nt: TGTGCCAGCAGCCAAAACTCAGGGGGAAGTTCACCCCTCCACTTT
cdr3_aa: CASSQNSGGSSPLHF

clone_size: NA
v_call: TRBV4-3
d_call: NA
j_call: TRBJ1-2
cdr3_nt: TGCGCCAGCAGCGTGGAGGGTGGCGATGGCTACACCTTC
cdr3_aa: CASSVEGGDGYTF

clone_size: NA
v_call: TRBV7-3
d_call: NA
j_call: TRBJ2-3
cdr3_nt: TGTGCCAGCAGCCCGATCCTGACAGGCACAGATACGCAGTATTTT
cdr3_aa: CASSPILTGTDTQYF

clone_size: NA
v_call: TRBV5-4
d_call: NA
j_call: TRBJ2-3
cdr3_nt: TGTGCCAGCAGCCCTAGAAACACAGATACGCAGTATTTT
cdr3_aa: CASSPRNTDTQYF

clone_size: few
v_call: TRBV2
d_call: NA
j_call: TRBJ1-1
cdr3_nt: TGTGCCAGCAGTAGGGAGAACACTGAAGCTTTCTTT
cdr3_aa: CASSRENTEAFF